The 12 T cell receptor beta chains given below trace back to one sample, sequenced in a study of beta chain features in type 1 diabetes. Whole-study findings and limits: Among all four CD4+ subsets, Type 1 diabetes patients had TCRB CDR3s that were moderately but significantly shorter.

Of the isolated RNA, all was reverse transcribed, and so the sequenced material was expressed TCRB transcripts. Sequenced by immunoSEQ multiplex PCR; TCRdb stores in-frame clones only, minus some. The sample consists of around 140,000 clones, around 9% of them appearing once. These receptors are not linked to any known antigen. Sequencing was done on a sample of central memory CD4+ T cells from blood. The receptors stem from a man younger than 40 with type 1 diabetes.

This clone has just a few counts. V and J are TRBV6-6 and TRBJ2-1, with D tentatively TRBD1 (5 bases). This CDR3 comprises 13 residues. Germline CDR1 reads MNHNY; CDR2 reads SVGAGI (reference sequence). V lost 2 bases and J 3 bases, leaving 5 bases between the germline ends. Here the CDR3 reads CASSYDSYNEQFF. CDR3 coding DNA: TGTGCCAGCAGTTACGACAGCTACAATGAGCAGTTCTTC.

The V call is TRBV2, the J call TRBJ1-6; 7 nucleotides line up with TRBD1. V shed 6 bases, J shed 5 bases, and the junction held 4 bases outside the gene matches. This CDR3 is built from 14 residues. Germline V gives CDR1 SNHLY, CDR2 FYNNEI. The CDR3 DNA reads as TGTGCCAGCAGGGGGGACAGTGATAATTCACCCCTCCACTTT. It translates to CASRGDSDNSPLHF.

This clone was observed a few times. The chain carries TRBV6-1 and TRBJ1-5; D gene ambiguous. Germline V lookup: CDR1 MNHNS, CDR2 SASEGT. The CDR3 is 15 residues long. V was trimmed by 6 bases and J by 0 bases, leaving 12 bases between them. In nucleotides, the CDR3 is TGTGCCAGCAGCCAGGCAGGAGGTAGCAATCAGCCCCAGCATTTT. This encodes CASSQAGGSNQPQHF.

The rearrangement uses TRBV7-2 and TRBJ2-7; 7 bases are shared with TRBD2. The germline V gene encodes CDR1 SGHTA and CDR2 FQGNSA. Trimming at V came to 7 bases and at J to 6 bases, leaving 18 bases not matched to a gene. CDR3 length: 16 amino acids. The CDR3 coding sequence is TGTGCCAGCACCAACAACCCCGGGGGGAGCATCTCCGAGCAGTACTTC. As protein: CASTNNPGGSISEQYF.

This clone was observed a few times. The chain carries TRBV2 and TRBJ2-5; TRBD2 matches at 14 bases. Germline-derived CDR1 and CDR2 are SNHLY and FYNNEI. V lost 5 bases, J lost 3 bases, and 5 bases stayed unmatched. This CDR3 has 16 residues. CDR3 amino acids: CASSPGTSGGEETQYF. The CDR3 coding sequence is TGTGCCAGCAGTCCTGGGACTAGCGGGGGCGAAGAGACCCAGTACTTC.

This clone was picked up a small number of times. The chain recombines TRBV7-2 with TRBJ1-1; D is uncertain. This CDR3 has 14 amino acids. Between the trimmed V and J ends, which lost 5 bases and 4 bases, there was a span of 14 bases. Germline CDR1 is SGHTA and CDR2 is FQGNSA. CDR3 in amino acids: CASSGLLGATEAFF. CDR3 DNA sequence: TGTGCCAGCAGCGGCTTATTGGGAGCCACTGAAGCTTTCTTT.

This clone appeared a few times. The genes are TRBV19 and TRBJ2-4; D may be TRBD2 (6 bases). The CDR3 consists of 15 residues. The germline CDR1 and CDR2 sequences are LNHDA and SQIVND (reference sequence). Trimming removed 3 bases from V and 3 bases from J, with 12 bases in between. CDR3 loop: CASSIIEGGKNIQYF. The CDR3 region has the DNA TGTGCCAGTAGTATTATTGAGGGAGGCAAAAACATTCAGTACTTC.

DNA of the CDR3: TGTGCCAGCAGCCGGGAAGGAGAGACCCAGTACTTC. It yields the protein CASSREGETQYF. The V and J genes are TRBV7-6 and TRBJ2-5; D is possibly TRBD2 (5 bases). Germline V CDR1 and CDR2: SGHVS, FNYEAQ. V was pared by 5 bases and J by 4 bases, with 8 bases between. The CDR3 runs to 12 residues.

The CDR3 nucleotides are TGTGCCAGCAGCGAAAATGCCAGGGGTTTGACTGAAGCTTTCTTT. Protein sequence: CASSENARGLTEAFF. V gene TRBV7-8 combines with J gene TRBJ1-1; a weak D match, TRBD1 (6 bases). The CDR3 is made up of 15 amino acids. V was cut by 5 bases and J by 5 bases, with 18 bases left in between. CDR1 is SGHVS and CDR2 is FQNEAQ in the germline V gene.

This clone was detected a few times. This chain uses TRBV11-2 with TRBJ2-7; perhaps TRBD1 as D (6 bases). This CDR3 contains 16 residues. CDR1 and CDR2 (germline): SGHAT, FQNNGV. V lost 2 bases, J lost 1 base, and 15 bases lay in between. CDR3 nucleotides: TGTGCCAGCAGCTTATTGAGTGGCGGACAGTCCTACGAGCAGTACTTC. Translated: CASSLLSGGQSYEQYF.

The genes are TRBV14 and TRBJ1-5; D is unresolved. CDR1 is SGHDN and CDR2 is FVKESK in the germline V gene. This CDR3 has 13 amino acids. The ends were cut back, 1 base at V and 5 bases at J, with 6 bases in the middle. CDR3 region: CASSQGTDQPQHF. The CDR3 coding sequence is TGTGCCAGCAGCCAAGGTACGGATCAGCCCCAGCATTTT.

CDR3 residues: CASSRYQETQYF. As DNA, the CDR3 is TGTGCCAGCAGTCGGTACCAAGAGACCCAGTACTTC. This chain links TRBV13 with TRBJ2-5; D not certain. V dropped 6 bases and J dropped 0 bases, with 5 bases sitting between them. Per the germline V gene, CDR1 is PRHDT and CDR2 is FYEKMQ (reference sequence). The CDR3 length is 12 residues.